What follows is one TCR beta chain and its context. Its specificity is not known. The source of the sample is a study of CD8+ T cells in alopecia areata. Overall study: Tofacitinib ran for 6 to 18 months before 6 months off drug. Study results and caveats: Researchers say the link of baseline CD8+ expansion to response remains uncertain, with one nonresponder. Possibly because of HLA-related factors, TCR sharing was less clear across patients than in mice.

It was cDNA, reverse transcribed from extracted RNA, that served as the sequencing template. TCRdb's copy holds only in-frame clones and misses some; the assay was immunoSEQ multiplex PCR. Seen here are around 180,000 clones, just under 65% observed once, and the top ten hold approximately 1.4%. Trimming shortened V by 7 bases and J by 6 bases, and 19 bases separated the two germline ends. There are 15 residues in the CDR3. Germline CDR1 and CDR2: MGHDK and SYGVNS. Treatment: oral pan-JAK inhibitor, 5-10 mg twice daily. Alopecia areata patients provided lesional scalp punch biopsies and peripheral blood.

The sequencing here drew on CD4+ T cells sorted from blood, taken around week 49, from a patient treated with tofacitinib. The receptor comes from a human donor with alopecia areata. V gene TRBV25-1 combines with J gene TRBJ1-5, with TRBD1 as a possible D gene (6 bases). Here the CDR3 DNA reads TGTGCCAGCACCCCGGCGGGGGGCCTCGGTCAGCCCCAGCATTTT. It specifies CASTPAGGLGQPQHF.